This T cell receptor beta chain was captured by sequencing in a study of T cell changes during pregnancy in multiple sclerosis. Sequencing was performed with immunoSEQ multiplex PCR; in TCRdb, only in-frame clones are kept and a portion is missing. The sample lists around 85,000 clones; approximately 90% were seen once. Germline values: CDR1 LGHNA, CDR2 YSLEER. Deletions cut 1 base from V and 7 bases from J, with 17 bases between. CDR3 size: 15 residues. The sample holds one count of this clone. The receptor was isolated from a female donor in good health, serving as a control in a pregnancy study. Some clones in this sample may be carry-over from other donors' samples. The V gene is TRBV4-3, the J gene TRBJ2-7; unclear D gene. The input for sequencing was PBMCs, taken in the first trimester of pregnancy. CDR3 in DNA: TGCGCCAGCAGCCAAGGTTATGGTGAGCAATGGGAGCAGTACTTC. Its protein product is CASSQGYGEQWEQYF.